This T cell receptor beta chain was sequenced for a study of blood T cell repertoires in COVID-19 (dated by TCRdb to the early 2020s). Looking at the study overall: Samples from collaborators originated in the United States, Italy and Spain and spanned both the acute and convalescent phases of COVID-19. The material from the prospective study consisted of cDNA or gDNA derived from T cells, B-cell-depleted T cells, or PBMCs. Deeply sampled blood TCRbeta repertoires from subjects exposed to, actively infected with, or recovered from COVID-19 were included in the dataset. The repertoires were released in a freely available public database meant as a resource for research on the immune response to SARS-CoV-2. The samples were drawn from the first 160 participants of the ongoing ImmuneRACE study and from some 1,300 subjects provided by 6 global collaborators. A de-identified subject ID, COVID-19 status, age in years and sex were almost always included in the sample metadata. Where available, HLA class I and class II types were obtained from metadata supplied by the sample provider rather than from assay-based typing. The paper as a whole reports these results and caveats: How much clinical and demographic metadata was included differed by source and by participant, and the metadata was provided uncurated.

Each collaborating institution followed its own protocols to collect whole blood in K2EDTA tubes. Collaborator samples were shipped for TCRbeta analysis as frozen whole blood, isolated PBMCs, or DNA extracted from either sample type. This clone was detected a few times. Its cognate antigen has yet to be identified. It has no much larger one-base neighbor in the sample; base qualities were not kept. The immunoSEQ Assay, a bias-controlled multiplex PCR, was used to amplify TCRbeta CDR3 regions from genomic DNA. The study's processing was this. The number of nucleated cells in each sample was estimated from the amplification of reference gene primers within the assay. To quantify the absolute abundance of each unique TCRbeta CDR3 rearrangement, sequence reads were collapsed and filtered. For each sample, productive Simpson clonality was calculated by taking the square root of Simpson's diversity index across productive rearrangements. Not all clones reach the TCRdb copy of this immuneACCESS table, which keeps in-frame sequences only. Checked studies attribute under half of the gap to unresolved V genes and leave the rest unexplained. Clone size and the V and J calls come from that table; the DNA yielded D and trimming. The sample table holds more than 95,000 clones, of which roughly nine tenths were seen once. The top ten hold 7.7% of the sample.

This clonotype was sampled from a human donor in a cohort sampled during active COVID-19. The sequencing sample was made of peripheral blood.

Read as DNA, the sequence is TGTGCCAGCAGCCGCGGAGGGGGGGCCGGGTACGAGCAGTACTTC. It translates as CASSRGGGAGYEQYF. Recombination connected TRBV3-1 (or the pseudogene TRBV3-2) to TRBJ2-7; possibly the D gene is TRBD2, per 7 matching bases. The CDR3 has 15 amino acids, counting the end cysteine and phenylalanine. Of all the DNA, just the CDR3 is kept, 45 bases in frame from base 1. CDR1 LGHDT and CDR2 YNNKEL are derived from the germline V gene (reference sequence). At the junction V is shortened by 4 bases and J by 4 bases, with 17 bases in between.